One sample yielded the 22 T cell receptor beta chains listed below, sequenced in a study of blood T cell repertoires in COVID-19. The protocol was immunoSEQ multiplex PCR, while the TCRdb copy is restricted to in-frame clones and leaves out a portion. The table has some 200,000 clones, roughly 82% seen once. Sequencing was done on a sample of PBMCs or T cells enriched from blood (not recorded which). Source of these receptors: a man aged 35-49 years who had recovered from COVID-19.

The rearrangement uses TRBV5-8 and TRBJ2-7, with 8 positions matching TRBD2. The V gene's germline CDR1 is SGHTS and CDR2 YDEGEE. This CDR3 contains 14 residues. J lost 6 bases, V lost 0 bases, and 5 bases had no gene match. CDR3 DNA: TGTGCCAGCAGCTTGGTCGGGAGGGCCGGCGAGCAGTACTTC. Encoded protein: CASSLVGRAGEQYF. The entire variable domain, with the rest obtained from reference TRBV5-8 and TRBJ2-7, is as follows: EAGVTQSPTHLIKTRGQQATLRCSPISGHTSVYWYQQALGLGLQFLLWYDEGEERNRGNFPPRFSGRQFPNYSSELNVNALELEDSALYLCASSLVGRAGEQYFGPGTRLTVT.

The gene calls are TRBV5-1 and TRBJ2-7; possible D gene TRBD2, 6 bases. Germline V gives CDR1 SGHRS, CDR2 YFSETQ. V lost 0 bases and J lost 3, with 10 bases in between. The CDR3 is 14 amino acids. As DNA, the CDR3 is TGCGCCAGCAGCTTGGAGACGGGAGACTACGAGCAGTACTTC. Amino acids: CASSLETGDYEQYF.

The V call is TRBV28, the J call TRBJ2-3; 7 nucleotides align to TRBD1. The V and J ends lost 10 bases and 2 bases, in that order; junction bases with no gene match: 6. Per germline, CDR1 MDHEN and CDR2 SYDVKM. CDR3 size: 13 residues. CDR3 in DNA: TGTGCCACAGACAGGGTGGACACAGATACGCAGTATTTT. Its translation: CATDRVDTDTQYF.

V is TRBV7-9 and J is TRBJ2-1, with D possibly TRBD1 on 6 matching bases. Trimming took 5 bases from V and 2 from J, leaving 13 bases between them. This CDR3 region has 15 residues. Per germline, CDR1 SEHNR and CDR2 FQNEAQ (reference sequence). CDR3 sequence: CASSPPTGTYNEQFF. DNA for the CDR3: TGTGCCAGCAGCCCACCCACAGGGACCTACAATGAGCAGTTCTTC.

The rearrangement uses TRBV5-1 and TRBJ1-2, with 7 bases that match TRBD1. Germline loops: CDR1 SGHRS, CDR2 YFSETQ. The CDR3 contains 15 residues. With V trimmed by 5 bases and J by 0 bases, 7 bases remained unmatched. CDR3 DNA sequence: TGCGCCAGCAGGACAGGGCCCGTTCCTAACTATGGCTACACCTTC. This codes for CASRTGPVPNYGYTF.

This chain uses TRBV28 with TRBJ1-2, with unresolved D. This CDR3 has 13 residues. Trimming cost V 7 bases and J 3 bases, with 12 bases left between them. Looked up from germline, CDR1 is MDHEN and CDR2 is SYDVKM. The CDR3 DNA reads TGTGCCAGCAAGGAGGGTAGCTACTATGGCTACACCTTC. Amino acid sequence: CASKEGSYYGYTF.

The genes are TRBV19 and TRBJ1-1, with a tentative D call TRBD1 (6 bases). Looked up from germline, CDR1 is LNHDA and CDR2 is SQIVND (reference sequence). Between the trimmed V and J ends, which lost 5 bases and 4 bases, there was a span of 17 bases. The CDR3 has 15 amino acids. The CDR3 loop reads CASSPLARGSTEAFF. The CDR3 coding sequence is TGTGCCAGTAGTCCCCTCGCCAGGGGATCCACTGAAGCTTTCTTT.

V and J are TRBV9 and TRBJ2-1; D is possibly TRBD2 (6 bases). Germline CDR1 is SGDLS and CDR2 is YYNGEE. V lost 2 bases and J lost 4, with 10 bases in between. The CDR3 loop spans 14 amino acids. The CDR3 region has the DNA TGTGCCAGCAGCGTTGAGCGGGCTTACAATGAGCAGTTCTTC. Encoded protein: CASSVERAYNEQFF.

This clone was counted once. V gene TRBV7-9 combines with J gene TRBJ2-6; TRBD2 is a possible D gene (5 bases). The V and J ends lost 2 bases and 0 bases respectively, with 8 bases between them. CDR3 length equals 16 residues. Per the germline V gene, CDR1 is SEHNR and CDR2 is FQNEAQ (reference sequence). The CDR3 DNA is TGTGCCAGCAGCTTATTGAGGGACTCTGGGGCCAACGTCCTGACTTTC. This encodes CASSLLRDSGANVLTF.

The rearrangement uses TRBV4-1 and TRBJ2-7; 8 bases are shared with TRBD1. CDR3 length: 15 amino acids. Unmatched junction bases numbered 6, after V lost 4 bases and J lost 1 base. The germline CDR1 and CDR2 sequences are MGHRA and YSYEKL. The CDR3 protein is CASSPGQGSSYEQYV. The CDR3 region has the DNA TGCGCCAGCAGCCCTGGACAGGGATCTTCCTACGAGCAGTACGTC.

CDR3 protein: CASSSSWDRGAVNTEAFF. CDR3 bases: TGTGCCAGCAGCAGCTCATGGGACAGGGGGGCGGTGAACACTGAAGCTTTCTTT. The chain employs TRBV21-1 and TRBJ1-1; the table gives TRBD1 as D, unverified against the DNA. TRBV21-1 is deemed a pseudogene. The CDR3 has 18 residues.

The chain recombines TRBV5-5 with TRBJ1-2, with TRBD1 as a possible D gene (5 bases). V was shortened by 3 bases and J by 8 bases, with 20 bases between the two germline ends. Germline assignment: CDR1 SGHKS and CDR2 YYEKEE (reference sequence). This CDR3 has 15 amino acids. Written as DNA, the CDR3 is TGTGCCAGCAGCTCCGGAGCCGGCCGGGGGAACGGCTACACCTTC. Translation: CASSSGAGRGNGYTF.

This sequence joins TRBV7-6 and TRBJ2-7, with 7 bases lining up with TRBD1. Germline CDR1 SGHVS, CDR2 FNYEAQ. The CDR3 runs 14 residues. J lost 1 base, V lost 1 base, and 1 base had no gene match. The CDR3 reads CASSLGRGSYEQYF. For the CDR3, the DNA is TGTGCCAGCAGCTTAGGCAGGGGGTCCTACGAGCAGTACTTC.

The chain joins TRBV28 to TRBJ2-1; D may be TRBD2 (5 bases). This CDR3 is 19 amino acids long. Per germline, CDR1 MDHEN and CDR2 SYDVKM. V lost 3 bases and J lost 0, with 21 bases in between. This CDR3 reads CASSFSIGAVISSYNEQFF. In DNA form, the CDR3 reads TGTGCCAGCAGTTTTAGTATCGGAGCGGTTATCAGCTCCTACAATGAGCAGTTCTTC.

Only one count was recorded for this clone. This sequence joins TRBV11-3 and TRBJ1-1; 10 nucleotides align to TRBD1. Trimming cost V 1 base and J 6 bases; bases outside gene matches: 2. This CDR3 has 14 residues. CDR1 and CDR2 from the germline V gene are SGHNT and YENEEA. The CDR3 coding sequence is TGTGCCAGCAGCTTAGCAGGACAGGGGGCTGAAGCTTTCTTT. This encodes CASSLAGQGAEAFF.

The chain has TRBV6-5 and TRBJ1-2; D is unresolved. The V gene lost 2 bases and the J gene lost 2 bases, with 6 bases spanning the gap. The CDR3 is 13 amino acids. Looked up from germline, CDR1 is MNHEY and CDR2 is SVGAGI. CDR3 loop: CASSYDQNYGYTF. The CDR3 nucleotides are TGTGCCAGCAGTTACGATCAGAACTATGGCTACACCTTC.

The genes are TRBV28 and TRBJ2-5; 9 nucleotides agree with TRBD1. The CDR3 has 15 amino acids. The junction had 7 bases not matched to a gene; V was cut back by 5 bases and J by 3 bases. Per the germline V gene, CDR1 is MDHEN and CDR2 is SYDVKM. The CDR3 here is CASSRTGTGKETQYF. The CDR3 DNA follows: TGTGCCAGCAGTCGAACCGGGACAGGGAAAGAGACCCAGTACTTC.

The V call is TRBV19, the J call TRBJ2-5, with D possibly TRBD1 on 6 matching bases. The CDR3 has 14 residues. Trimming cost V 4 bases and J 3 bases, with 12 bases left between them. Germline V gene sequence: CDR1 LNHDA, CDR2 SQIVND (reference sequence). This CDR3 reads CASSKGNREETQYF. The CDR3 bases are TGTGCCAGTAGTAAGGGGAACAGGGAAGAGACCCAGTACTTC.

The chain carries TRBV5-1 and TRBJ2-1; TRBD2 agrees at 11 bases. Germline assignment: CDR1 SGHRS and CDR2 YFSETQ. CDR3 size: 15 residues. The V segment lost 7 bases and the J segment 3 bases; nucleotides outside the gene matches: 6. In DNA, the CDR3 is TGCGCCAGCGGGACTAGCGGAGGGCGCTACAATGAGCAGTTCTTC. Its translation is CASGTSGGRYNEQFF. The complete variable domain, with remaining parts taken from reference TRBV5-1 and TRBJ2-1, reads KAGVTQTPRYLIKTRGQQVTLSCSPISGHRSVSWYQQTPGQGLQFLFEYFSETQRNKGNFPGRFSGRQFSNSRSEMNVSTLELGDSALYLCASGTSGGRYNEQFFGPGTRLTVL.

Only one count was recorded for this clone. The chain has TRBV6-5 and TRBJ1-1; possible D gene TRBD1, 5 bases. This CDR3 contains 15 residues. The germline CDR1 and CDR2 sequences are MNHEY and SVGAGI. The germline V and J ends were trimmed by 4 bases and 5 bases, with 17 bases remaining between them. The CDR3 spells CASSSETALITEAFF. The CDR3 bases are TGTGCCAGCAGTTCAGAGACAGCGCTGATTACTGAAGCTTTCTTT.

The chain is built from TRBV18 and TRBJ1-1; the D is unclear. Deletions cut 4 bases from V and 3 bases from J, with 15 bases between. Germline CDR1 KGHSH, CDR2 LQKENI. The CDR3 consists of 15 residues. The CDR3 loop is CASSLKFQRDTEAFF. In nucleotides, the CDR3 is TGTGCCAGCTCACTAAAGTTTCAGAGGGACACTGAAGCTTTCTTT.

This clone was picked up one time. CDR3: CASSHGTAHMVNGYTF. Here the CDR3 DNA reads TGTGCCAGCAGTCACGGGACAGCCCACATGGTGAATGGCTACACCTTC. The chain uses TRBV6-2 or TRBV6-3 and TRBJ1-2; 7 bases agree with TRBD1. The CDR3 is 16 residues long. Trimming cost V 5 bases and J 6 bases; bases outside gene matches: 15. From germline, CDR1 is MNHEY and CDR2 SVGEGT.